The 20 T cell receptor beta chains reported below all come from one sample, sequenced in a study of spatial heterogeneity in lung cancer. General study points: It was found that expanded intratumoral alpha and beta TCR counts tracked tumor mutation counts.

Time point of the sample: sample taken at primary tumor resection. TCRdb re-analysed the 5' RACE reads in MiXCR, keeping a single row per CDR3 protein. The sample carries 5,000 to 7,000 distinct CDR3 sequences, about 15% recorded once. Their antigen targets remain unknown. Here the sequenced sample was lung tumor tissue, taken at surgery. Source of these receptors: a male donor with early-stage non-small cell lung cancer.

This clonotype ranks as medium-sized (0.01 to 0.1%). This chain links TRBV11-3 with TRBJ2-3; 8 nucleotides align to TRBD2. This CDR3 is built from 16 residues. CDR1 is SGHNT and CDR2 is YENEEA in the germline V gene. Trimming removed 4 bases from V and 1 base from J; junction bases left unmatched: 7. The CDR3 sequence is CASSSGSTSGTDTQYF. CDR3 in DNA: TGTGCCAGCAGCTCCGGGTCGACTAGCGGCACAGATACGCAGTATTTT. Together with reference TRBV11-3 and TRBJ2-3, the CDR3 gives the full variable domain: EAGVVQSPRYKIIEKKQPVAFWCNPISGHNTLYWYLQNLGQGPELLIRYENEEAVDDSQLPKDRFSAERLKGVDSTLKIQPAELGDSAVYLCASSSGSTSGTDTQYFGPGTRLTVL.

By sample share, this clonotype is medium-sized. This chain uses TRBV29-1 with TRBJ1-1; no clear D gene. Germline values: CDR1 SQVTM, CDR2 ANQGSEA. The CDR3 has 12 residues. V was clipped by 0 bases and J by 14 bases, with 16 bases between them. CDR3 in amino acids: CSVEDRGGSRFF. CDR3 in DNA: TGCAGCGTTGAAGACCGAGGAGGCTCCAGGTTCTTT.

This chain's CDR3 is CASSEVRRRAVTSGELFF. The CDR3 DNA sequence: TGTGCCAGCAGTGAGGTCAGACGGAGGGCCGTCACGTCCGGGGAGCTGTTTTTT. This chain joins TRBV6-1 and TRBJ2-2, with D tentatively TRBD2 (6 bases). Germline values: CDR1 MNHNS, CDR2 SASEGT. The CDR3 consists of 18 residues. The V end lost 3 bases, the J end lost 6 bases, and 23 bases lay between the germline ends.

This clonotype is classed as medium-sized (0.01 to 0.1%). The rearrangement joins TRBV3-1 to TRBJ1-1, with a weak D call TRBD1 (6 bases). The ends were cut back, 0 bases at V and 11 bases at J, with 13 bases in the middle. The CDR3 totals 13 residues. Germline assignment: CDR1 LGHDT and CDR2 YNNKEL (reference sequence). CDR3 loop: CASSQDHAGAAFF. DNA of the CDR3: TGTGCCAGCAGCCAAGATCACGCAGGGGCGGCTTTCTTT.

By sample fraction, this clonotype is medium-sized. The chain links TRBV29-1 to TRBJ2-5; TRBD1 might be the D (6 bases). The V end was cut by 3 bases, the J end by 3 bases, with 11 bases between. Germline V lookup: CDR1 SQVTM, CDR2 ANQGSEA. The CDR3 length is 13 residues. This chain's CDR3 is CSVEAGVEETQYF. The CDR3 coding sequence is TGCAGCGTTGAGGCAGGGGTAGAAGAGACCCAGTACTTC.

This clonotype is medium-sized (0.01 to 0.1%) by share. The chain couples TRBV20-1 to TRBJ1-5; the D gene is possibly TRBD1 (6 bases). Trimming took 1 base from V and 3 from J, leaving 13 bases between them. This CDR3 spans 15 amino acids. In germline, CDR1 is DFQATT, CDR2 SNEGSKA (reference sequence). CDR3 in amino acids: CSARATGTDNQPQHF. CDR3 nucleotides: TGCAGTGCTAGAGCCACAGGGACCGACAATCAGCCCCAGCATTTT.

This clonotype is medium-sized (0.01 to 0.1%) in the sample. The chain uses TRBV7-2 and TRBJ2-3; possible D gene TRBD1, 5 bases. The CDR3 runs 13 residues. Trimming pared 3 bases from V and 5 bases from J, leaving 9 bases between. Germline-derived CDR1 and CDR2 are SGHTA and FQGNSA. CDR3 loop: CASSFSRGDTQYF. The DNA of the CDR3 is TGTGCCAGCAGCTTCTCTAGGGGAGATACGCAGTATTTT. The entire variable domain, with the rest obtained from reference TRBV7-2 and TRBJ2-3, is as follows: GAGVSQSPSNKVTEKGKDVELRCDPISGHTALYWYRQSLGQGLEFLIYFQGNSAPDKSGLPSDRFSAERTGGSVSTLTIQRTQQEDSAVYLCASSFSRGDTQYFGPGTRLTVL.

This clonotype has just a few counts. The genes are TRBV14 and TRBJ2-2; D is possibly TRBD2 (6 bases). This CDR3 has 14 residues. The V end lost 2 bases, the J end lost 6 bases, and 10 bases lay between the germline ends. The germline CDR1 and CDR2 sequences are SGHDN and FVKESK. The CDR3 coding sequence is TGTGCCAGCAGCCAAAGTTGGGAGGCCGGGGAGCTGTTTTTT. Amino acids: CASSQSWEAGELFF.

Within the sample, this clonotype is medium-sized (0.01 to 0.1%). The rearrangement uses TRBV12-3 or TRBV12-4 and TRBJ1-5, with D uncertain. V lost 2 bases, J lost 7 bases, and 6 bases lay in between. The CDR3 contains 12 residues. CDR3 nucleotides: TGTGCCAGCAGTTTACCCGGGCAGCCCCAGCATTTT. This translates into CASSLPGQPQHF.

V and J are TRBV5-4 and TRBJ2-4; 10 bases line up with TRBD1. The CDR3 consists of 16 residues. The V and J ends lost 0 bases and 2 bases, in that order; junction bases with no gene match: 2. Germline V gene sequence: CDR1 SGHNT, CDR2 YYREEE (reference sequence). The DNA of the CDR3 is TGTGCCAGCAGCTTGGGGACAGGGGGGACCAAAAACATTCAGTACTTC. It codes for CASSLGTGGTKNIQYF. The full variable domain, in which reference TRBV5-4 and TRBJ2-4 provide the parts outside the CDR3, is ETGVTQSPTHLIKTRGQQVTLRCSSQSGHNTVSWYQQALGQGPQFIFQYYREEENGRGNFPPRFSGLQFPNYSSELNVNALELDDSALYLCASSLGTGGTKNIQYFGAGTRLSVL.

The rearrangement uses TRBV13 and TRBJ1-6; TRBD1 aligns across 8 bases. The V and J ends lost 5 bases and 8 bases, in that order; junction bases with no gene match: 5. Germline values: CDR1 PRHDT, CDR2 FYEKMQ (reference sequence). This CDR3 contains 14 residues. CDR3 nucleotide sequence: TGTGCCAGCAGCCCCCAGGGGGCGGATTCACCCCTCCACTTT. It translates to CASSPQGADSPLHF.

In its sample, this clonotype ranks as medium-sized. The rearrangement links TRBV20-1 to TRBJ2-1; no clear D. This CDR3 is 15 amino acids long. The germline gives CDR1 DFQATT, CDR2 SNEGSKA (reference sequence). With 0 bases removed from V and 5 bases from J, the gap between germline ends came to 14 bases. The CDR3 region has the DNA TGCAGTGCTAGAGATAGGAGACTGAACAACAATGAGCAGTTCTTC. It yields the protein CSARDRRLNNNEQFF.

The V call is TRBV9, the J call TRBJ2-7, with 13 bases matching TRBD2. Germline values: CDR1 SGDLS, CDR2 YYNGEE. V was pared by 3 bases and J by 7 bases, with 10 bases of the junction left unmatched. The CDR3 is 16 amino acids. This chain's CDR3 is CASSARTSGSLGEQYF. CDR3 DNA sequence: TGTGCCAGCAGCGCCCGGACTAGCGGGAGTCTCGGGGAGCAGTACTTC.

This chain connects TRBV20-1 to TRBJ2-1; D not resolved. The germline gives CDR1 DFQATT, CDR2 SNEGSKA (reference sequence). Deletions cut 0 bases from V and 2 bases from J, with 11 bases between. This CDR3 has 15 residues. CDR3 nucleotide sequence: TGCAGTGCTAGAGATCCTTCCTTAGCCTACAATGAGCAGTTCTTC. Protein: CSARDPSLAYNEQFF.

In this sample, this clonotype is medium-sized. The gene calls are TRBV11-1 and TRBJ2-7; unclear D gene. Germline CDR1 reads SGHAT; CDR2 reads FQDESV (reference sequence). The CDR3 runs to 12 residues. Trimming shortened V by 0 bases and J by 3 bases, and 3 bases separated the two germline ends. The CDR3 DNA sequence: TGTGCCAGCAGCTTAGCGCTCTACGAGCAGTACTTC. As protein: CASSLALYEQYF. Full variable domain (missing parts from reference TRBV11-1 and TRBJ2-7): EAEVAQSPRYKITEKSQAVAFWCDPISGHATLYWYRQILGQGPELLVQFQDESVVDDSQLPKDRFSAERLKGVDSTLKIQPAELGDSAMYLCASSLALYEQYFGPGTRLTVT.

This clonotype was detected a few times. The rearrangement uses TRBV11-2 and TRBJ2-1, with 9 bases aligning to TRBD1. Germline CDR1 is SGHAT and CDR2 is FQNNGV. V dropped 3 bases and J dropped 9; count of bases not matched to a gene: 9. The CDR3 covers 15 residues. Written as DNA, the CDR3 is TGTGCCAGCAGCTTTTGGGGACAGGGAAAGAGTGAGCAGTTCTTC. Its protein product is CASSFWGQGKSEQFF.

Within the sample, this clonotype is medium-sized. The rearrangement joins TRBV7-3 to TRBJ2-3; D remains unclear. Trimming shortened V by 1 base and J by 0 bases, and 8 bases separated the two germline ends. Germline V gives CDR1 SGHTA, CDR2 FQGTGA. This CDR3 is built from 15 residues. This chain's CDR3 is CASSLSVGSTDTQYF. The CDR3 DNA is TGTGCCAGCAGCTTAAGTGTGGGGAGCACAGATACGCAGTATTTT.

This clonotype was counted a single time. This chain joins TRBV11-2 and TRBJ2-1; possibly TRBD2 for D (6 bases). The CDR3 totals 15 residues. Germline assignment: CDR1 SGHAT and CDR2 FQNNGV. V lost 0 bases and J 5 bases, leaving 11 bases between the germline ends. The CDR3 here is CASSLEAGFNNEQFF. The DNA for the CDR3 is TGTGCCAGCAGCTTAGAGGCGGGGTTTAACAATGAGCAGTTCTTC.

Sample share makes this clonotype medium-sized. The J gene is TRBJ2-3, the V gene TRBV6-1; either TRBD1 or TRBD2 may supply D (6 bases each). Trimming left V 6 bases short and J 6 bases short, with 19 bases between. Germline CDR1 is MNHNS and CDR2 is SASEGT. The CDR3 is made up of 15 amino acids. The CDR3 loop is CASRDSRRGGDTQYF. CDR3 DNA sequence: TGTGCCAGCAGAGATAGCCGCAGAGGGGGGGATACGCAGTATTTT.

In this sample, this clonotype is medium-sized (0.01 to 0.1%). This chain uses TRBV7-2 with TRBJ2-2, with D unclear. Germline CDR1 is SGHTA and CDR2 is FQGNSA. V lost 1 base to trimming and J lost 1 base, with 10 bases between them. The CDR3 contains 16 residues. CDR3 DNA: TGTGCCAGCAGCTTAGAGTACGGCCAGAACACCGGGGAGCTGTTTTTT. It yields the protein CASSLEYGQNTGELFF.